The sequence of this T cell receptor (beta chain) was determined in a study of blood T cell repertoires in COVID-19. About the research overall: Donors in the United States, Italy and Spain gave samples during acute or convalescent COVID-19. Sources were T cells, B-cell-depleted T cells, or PBMCs; the material itself was cDNA or gDNA.

Germline CDR1 and CDR2: LNHDA and SQIVND (reference sequence). This CDR3 is 15 amino acids long. V was pared by 1 base and J by 3 bases, with 7 bases between. In the study's own analysis: Amplification of reference gene primers provided the estimated nucleated cell counts. Profiled with immunoSEQ multiplex PCR; TCRdb holds only in-frame clones, not every one. V, J and clone size are taken as reported in that table, and D and trimming were inferred from the DNA itself. This sample yields more than 85,000 clones, of which under 75% are seen a single time; over 6% belongs to the top ten. The chain combines TRBV19 with TRBJ2-6, with D possibly matching TRBD1 (5 bases). Material for sequencing was peripheral blood. The TCR was taken from a woman in her fifties or sixties with acute or convalescent COVID-19. CDR3 amino acids: CASSIAGHGANVLTF. CDR3 nucleotides: TGTGCCAGTAGTATAGCAGGACATGGGGCCAACGTCCTGACTTTC.